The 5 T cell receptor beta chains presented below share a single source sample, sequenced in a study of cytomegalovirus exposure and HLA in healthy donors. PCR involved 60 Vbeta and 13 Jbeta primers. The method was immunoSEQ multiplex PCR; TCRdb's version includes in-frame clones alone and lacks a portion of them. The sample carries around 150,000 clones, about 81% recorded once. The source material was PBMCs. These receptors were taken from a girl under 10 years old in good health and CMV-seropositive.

CDR3 sequence reads: CSAPRHEQYF. In nucleotides, the CDR3 is TGCAGTGCTCCCCGTCACGAGCAGTACTTC. The genes are TRBV20-1 and TRBJ2-7; D gene uncertain. CDR1 DFQATT and CDR2 SNEGSKA come from the germline V gene (reference sequence). V lost 5 bases and J 5 bases, leaving 7 bases between the germline ends. This CDR3 comprises 10 residues.

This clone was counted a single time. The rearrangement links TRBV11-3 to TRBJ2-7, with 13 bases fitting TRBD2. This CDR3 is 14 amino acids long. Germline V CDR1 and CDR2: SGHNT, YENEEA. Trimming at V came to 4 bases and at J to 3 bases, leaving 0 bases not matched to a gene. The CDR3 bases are TGTGCCAGCAGCTGGACTAGCGGGAGCTACGAGCAGTACTTC. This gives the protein CASSWTSGSYEQYF.

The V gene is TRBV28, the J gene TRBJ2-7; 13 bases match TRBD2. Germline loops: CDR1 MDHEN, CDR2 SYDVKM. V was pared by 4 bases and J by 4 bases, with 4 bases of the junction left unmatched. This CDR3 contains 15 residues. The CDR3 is CASSSGLAGVYEQYF. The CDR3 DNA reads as TGTGCCAGCAGTTCCGGACTAGCGGGAGTGTACGAGCAGTACTTC.

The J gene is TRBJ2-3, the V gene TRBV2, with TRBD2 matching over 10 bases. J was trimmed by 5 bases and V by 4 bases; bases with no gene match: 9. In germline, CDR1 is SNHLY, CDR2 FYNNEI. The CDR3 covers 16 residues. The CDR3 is CASSVIAGGVEDTQYF. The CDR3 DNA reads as TGTGCCAGCAGTGTGATAGCGGGAGGTGTTGAAGATACGCAGTATTTT.

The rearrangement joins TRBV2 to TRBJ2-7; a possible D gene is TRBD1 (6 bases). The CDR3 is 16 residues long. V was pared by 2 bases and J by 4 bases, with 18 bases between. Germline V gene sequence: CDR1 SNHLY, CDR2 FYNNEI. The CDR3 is CASSEHGTQPLYEQYF. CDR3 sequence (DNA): TGTGCCAGCAGTGAACACGGGACACAACCTCTATACGAGCAGTACTTC.